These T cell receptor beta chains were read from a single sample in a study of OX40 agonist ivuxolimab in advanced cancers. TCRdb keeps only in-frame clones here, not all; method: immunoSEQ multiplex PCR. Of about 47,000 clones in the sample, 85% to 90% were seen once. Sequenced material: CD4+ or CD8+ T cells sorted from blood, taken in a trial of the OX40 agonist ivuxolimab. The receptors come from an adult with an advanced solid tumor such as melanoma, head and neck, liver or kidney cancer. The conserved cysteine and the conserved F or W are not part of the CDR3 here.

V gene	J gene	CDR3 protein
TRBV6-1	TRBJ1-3	ASSVSRYSGNTIY
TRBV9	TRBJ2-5	ASSGGQGGETQY
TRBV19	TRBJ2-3	ASRTLGTGVGDTQY
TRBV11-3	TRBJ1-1	ASSYDLNTEAF
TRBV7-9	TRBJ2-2	ASSLMGTDTGELF
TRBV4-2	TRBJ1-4	ASSQGPVSANEKLF
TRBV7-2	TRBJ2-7	ASSLDRGQAYEQY
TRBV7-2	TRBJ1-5	ASSFTQGASQPQH
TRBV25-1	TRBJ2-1	ASSEGYGLASHNEQF
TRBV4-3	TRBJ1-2	ASSQAWRPYGYT
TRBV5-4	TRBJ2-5	ASSDKLAGVPAQY
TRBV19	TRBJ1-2	ASSTDKGFNYGYT
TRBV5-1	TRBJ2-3	ASSIDRGRGDTQY
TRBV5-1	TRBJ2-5	ASSETGEGGETQY
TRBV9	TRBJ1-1	ASSAPEGKAF
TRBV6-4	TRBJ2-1	ASKSTSGSHEQF
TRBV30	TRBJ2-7	AWRRDRETRRQY
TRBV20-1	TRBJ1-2	SASTGDGYT
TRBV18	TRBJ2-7	ASSGGAGVYEQY
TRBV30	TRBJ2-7	AWGYRAEQY
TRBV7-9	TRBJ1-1	ASSLDAKTEAF
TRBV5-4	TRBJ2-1	ASSRKREGMDEQF
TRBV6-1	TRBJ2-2	ASLGLASTGELF
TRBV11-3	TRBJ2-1	ASSSHLTSGGPYNEQF
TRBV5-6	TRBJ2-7	ASSLREGRGYEQY
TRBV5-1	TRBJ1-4	ASSLVGGFNEKLF
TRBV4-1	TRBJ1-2	ASSQARNYGYT
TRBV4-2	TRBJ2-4	ASSQGTYRDPTKNIQY
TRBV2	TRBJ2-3	ATANRGTDTQY
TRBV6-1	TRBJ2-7	ATQGDGRYEQY
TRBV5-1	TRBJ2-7	ASSYSSLLAGGIRY
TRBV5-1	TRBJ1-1	ASSSGSTAEAF
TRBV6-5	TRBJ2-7	ASSYFLSYEQY
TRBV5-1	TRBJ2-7	ASSWTVPSYEQY
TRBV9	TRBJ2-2	ASSVVTGELF
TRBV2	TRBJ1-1	ASSDPGLANTEAF
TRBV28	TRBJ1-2	ASRKGGGYT
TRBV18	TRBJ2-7	ASSPIGTGTYEQY
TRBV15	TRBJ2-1	ATSGKRTSGRYNEQF
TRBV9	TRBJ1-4	ASGESSTNEKLF
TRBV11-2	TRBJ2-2	ASSPVSGLAGPGELF
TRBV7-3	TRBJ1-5	ASSQGAGGGQPQH
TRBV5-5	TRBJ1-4	ASSRPGLGNEKLF
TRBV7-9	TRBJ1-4	ASSFIRDSDEKLF
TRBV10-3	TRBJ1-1	AITGTGNTEAF
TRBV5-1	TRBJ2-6	ASSLGSSGANVLT